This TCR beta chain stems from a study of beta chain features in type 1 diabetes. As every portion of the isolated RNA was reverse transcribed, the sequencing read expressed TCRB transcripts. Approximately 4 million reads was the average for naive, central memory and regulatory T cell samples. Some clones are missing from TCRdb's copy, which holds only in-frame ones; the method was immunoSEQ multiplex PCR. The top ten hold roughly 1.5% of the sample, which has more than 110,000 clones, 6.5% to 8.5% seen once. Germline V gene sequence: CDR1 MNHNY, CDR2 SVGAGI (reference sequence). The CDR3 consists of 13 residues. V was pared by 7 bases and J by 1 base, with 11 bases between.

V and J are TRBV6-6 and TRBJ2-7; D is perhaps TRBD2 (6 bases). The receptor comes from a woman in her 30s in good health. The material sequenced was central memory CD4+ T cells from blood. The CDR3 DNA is TGTGCCAGCAAGGAGGGTCCTTCCTACGAGCAGTACTTC. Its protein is CASKEGPSYEQYF.